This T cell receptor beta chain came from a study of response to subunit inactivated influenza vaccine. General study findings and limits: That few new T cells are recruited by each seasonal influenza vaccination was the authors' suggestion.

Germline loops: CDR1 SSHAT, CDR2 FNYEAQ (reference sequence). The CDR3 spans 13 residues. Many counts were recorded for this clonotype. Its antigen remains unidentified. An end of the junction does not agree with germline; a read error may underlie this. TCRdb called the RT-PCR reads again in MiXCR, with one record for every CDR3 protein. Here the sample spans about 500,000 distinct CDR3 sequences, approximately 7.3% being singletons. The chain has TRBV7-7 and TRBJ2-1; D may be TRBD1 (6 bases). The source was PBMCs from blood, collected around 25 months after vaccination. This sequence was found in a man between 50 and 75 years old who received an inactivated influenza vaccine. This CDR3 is CASSQDRNNEQFF. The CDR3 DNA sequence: TGTGCTAGCAGCCAGGACAGAAACAATGAGCAGTTCTTC.